This T cell receptor beta chain comes out of a study of OX40 agonist ivuxolimab in advanced cancers. Study overall: People who had prior anti-PD-1, anti-PD-L1 or anti-CTLA-4 therapy could take part, and roughly 40% had some.

On cycle 4 day 1 and cycle 7 day 1, as well as at baseline, blood was sampled. The V gene's germline CDR1 is SGDLS and CDR2 YYNGEE. The CDR3 consists of 13 residues. Losses at the gene ends were 4 bases for V and 3 bases for J; bases not matched to a gene: 4. Points from the study as a whole: Blood T cells, both CD4+ and CD8+, expanded clonally by week 6 at 0.1 to 3.0 mg/kg.

The table lists this clone with a count of one. Its antigen is as yet unknown. Generated by immunoSEQ multiplex PCR, the TCRdb table keeps only in-frame clones and is missing some. The table shows tens of thousands of clones, with 75% to 90% occurring only once. Sequenced here: CD4+ or CD8+ T cells sorted from blood, sampled in a trial of the OX40 agonist ivuxolimab. This clonotype originated in an adult with an advanced solid tumor such as melanoma, head and neck, liver or kidney cancer. The V call is TRBV9, the J call TRBJ2-7; 7 bases are a match to TRBD1. The CDR3 bases are TGTGCCAGCAGCTCGGGACAGTTCTACGAGCAGTACTTC. Translation: CASSSGQFYEQYF. Looking up the rest from reference TRBV9 and TRBJ2-7 gives the full variable domain: DSGVTQTPKHLITATGQRVTLRCSPRSGDLSVYWYQQSLDQGLQFLIQYYNGEERAKGNILERFSAQQFPDLHSELNLSSLELGDSALYFCASSSGQFYEQYFGPGTRLTVT.